These 7 T cell receptor beta chains were sequenced from one sample in a study of blood T cell repertoires in COVID-19. Only in-frame clones appear in the TCRdb table, and some are missing; sequencing was by immunoSEQ multiplex PCR. This table holds approximately 300,000 clones, about nine tenths found once. Sequencing input: PBMCs or T cells enriched from blood (not recorded which). These receptors were obtained from a man under 40 who had recovered from COVID-19.

Here the CDR3 DNA reads TGTGCCAGCAGCATTAGCGGCCCTCACACAGATACGCAGTATTTT. It codes for CASSISGPHTDTQYF. The chain couples TRBV7-2 to TRBJ2-3; TRBD2 might be the D (6 bases). Germline V gene sequence: CDR1 SGHTA, CDR2 FQGNSA. Trimming removed 5 bases from V and 2 bases from J, with 14 bases in between. The CDR3 runs 15 residues.

The chain couples TRBV11-3 to TRBJ2-2; D is perhaps TRBD2 (6 bases). Looked up from germline, CDR1 is SGHNT and CDR2 is YENEEA. The CDR3 covers 12 residues. Trimming removed 7 bases from V and 8 bases from J, with 11 bases in between. CDR3 region: CASTGVAGELFF. The CDR3 region has the DNA TGTGCCAGCACGGGGGTAGCGGGGGAGCTGTTTTTT.

The rearrangement joins TRBV18 to TRBJ1-4; TRBD1 aligns across 7 bases. Per the germline V gene, CDR1 is KGHSH and CDR2 is LQKENI. The CDR3 is 14 amino acids. V trimming: 4 bases; J trimming: 4 bases; junction bases outside the gene matches: 3. This CDR3 reads CASSLGQVNEKLFF. The CDR3, as DNA: TGTGCCAGCTCACTCGGACAGGTTAATGAAAAACTGTTTTTT.

This clone was observed a few times. This sequence joins TRBV6-5 and TRBJ1-5; the D gene is possibly TRBD1 (5 bases). V lost 6 bases and J 5 bases, leaving 11 bases between the germline ends. Germline values: CDR1 MNHEY, CDR2 SVGAGI. This CDR3 is built from 13 residues. The CDR3 bases are TGTGCCAGCAGCACAGGTTTATATCAGCCCCAGCATTTT. Residues: CASSTGLYQPQHF.

The V gene is TRBV11-2, the J gene TRBJ2-6, with D possibly matching TRBD1 (5 bases). Trimming took off 5 bases at V and 7 bases at J, with 18 bases between the two ends. CDR3 length: 16 residues. Germline CDR1 reads SGHAT; CDR2 reads FQNNGV. CDR3 region: CASSHRQTPGANVLTF. The CDR3 DNA sequence: TGTGCCAGCAGCCACAGACAGACGCCCGGTGCCAACGTCCTGACTTTC.

V gene TRBV4-1 combines with J gene TRBJ2-3, with TRBD2 identical over 8 bases. This CDR3 is built from 16 residues. Germline assignment: CDR1 MGHRA and CDR2 YSYEKL. Unmatched junction bases numbered 6, after V lost 1 base and J lost 3 bases. As DNA, the CDR3 is TGCGCCAGCAGCCAAGGGGCGGGGGGCAAGACAGATACGCAGTATTTT. It is translated as CASSQGAGGKTDTQYF.

The chain recombines TRBV19 with TRBJ2-3; D perhaps matches TRBD2 (6 bases). The ends were cut back, 7 bases at V and 2 bases at J, with 16 bases in the middle. The CDR3 consists of 15 residues. The V gene's germline CDR1 is LNHDA and CDR2 SQIVND (reference sequence). Here the CDR3 reads CASTRGQGLTDTQYF. DNA of the CDR3: TGTGCCAGTACGCGGGGCCAGGGTCTCACAGATACGCAGTATTTT.